The 14 T cell receptor beta chains below come from one sample, sequenced in a study of blood T cells in healthy people across ages (dated by TCRdb to about 2015). Libraries were prepared through 5' RACE. Sequencer: Illumina HiSeq 2500. A second PCR of roughly 7 to 12 cycles was run with a J-beta primer mix and a sample-barcoded 5' primer. TCRdb ran its own pipeline on the public reads, namely fastp trimming at Q25 and MiXCR clone calling, and kept in-frame beta chains. Records with the same CDR3 protein are collapsed into one entry carrying the most frequent genes and DNA. This sample comprises about 1.8 million distinct CDR3 sequences, approximately 50% of them detected only once. The ten top clones hold roughly 2% of the sample. The specimen sequenced was blood. These receptors were collected from a woman between 40 and 50 years old in good health.

V usage is TRBV4-2 and J usage is TRBJ1-4, with unresolved D. Germline loops: CDR1 LGHNA, CDR2 YNFKEQ. This CDR3 region has 17 residues. Trimming took off 2 bases at V and 0 bases at J, with 13 bases between the two ends. The CDR3 loop is CASSQNLPGATNEKLFF. The DNA for the CDR3 is TGTGCCAGCAGCCAAAATTTGCCGGGTGCAACTAATGAAAAACTGTTTTTT.

This clonotype was found a few times. The genes are TRBV29-1 and TRBJ2-5; TRBD1 or TRBD2 may be the D gene (6 bases each). Germline CDR1 SQVTM, CDR2 ANQGSEA. Trimming took off 3 bases at V and 6 bases at J, with 17 bases between the two ends. The CDR3 loop spans 14 amino acids. CDR3 residues: CSVDGGGPGKTQYF. CDR3 coding DNA: TGCAGCGTTGATGGAGGGGGGCCGGGGAAGACCCAGTACTTC.

This clonotype was detected many times. The gene calls are TRBV6-5 and TRBJ2-6; unclear D gene. CDR3 length: 13 amino acids. Germline CDR1 and CDR2: MNHEY and SVGAGI. V was trimmed by 10 bases and J by 2 bases, leaving 9 bases between them. The CDR3 DNA sequence: TGTGCCACCGGTAGGACTGGGGCCAACGTCCTGACTTTC. Amino acid sequence: CATGRTGANVLTF.

CDR3 amino acids: CSADPAVGEQFF. In nucleotides, the CDR3 is TGCAGTGCCGACCCGGCCGTCGGTGAGCAGTTCTTC. The chain recombines TRBV20-1 with TRBJ2-1; D call uncertain. The CDR3 covers 12 residues. The germline gives CDR1 DFQATT, CDR2 SNEGSKA (reference sequence). Trimming took 6 bases from V and 9 from J, leaving 15 bases between them.

The rearrangement links TRBV12-3 or TRBV12-4 to TRBJ1-1, with TRBD1 identical over 7 bases. With 2 bases clipped from V and 3 bases from J, the junction kept 6 bases outside the gene matches. The CDR3 contains 15 residues. The CDR3 nucleotides are TGTGCCAGCAGTTTATTAGGGGGCGCAGACACTGAAGCTTTCTTT. Protein product: CASSLLGGADTEAFF.

This clonotype was counted only a few times. The genes are TRBV29-1 and TRBJ2-3; D uncertain. Germline V CDR1 and CDR2: SQVTM, ANQGSEA. The CDR3 covers 14 residues. Trimming left V 4 bases short and J 0 bases short, with 11 bases between. In DNA form, the CDR3 reads TGCAGCGTTGTTACAGCCTATAGCACAGATACGCAGTATTTT. Protein product: CSVVTAYSTDTQYF.

This chain links TRBV12-3 or TRBV12-4 with TRBJ1-2, with 12 bases aligning to TRBD1. V trimming: 5 bases; J trimming: 5 bases; junction bases outside the gene matches: 9. This CDR3 contains 16 residues. The DNA for the CDR3 is TGTGCCAGCAGTACGGGGACAGGGGGCGACGGATATGGCTACACCTTC. Residues: CASSTGTGGDGYGYTF.

The chain combines TRBV29-1 with TRBJ1-2, with D unclear. This CDR3 has 12 residues. From germline, CDR1 is SQVTM and CDR2 ANQGSEA. Trimming pared 4 bases from V and 8 bases from J, leaving 14 bases between. Here the CDR3 reads CSVVSTSPGYTF. CDR3 in DNA: TGCAGCGTTGTTTCCACTTCTCCCGGCTACACCTTC.

In this sample, this clonotype turned up a few times. The chain joins TRBV6-6 to TRBJ2-7; a possible D gene is TRBD1 (6 bases). There are 12 residues in the CDR3. V lost 7 bases and J lost 5, with 12 bases in between. Per the germline V gene, CDR1 is MNHNY and CDR2 is SVGAGI (reference sequence). CDR3 DNA: TGTGCCAGCATGAACAGGGCGGACGAGCAGTACTTC. Its translation: CASMNRADEQYF.

The rearrangement uses TRBV12-3 or TRBV12-4 and TRBJ2-4, with TRBD2 identical over 12 bases. J lost 13 bases, V lost 5 bases, and 24 bases had no gene match. This CDR3 comprises 19 residues. The CDR3 DNA follows: TGTGCCAGCAGTGAACGCGGGACTAGCGGGTTTGGCGGGGGGAGAGAGCAGTACTTC. Amino acid sequence: CASSERGTSGFGGGREQYF.

This clonotype was counted many times. The V call is TRBV5-1, the J call TRBJ2-7, with TRBD1 matching 9 bases. Per germline, CDR1 SGHRS and CDR2 YFSETQ. This CDR3 region has 13 residues. J gave up 4 bases and V 4 bases, and 3 bases lay outside the gene matches. In DNA, the CDR3 is TGCGCCAGCAGCGCGGACAGGGGATACGAGCAGTACTTC. It specifies CASSADRGYEQYF.

The genes are TRBV7-9 and TRBJ1-1; 7 bases are shared with TRBD1. CDR1 is SEHNR and CDR2 is FQNEAQ in the germline V gene (reference sequence). V shed 5 bases and J 7 bases; nucleotides not matched to a gene: 4. This CDR3 region has 12 residues. CDR3 sequence reads: CASSHGDSEAFF. CDR3 sequence (DNA): TGTGCCAGCAGCCATGGGGACAGTGAAGCTTTCTTT.

V gene TRBV7-9 combines with J gene TRBJ1-5; the match to TRBD1 covers 11 bases. Germline V gene lookup returns CDR1 SEHNR and CDR2 FQNEAQ (reference sequence). Trimming at V came to 5 bases and at J to 6 bases, leaving 6 bases not matched to a gene. The CDR3 totals 15 residues. The CDR3 nucleotides read TGTGCCAGCAGCGCCGGACAGGGGGCGGGTCAGCCCCAGCATTTT. Translating gives CASSAGQGAGQPQHF.

This clonotype was observed a handful of times. This chain uses TRBV28 with TRBJ2-1; 10 bases align to TRBD2. CDR3 length equals 17 residues. Germline V gene sequence: CDR1 MDHEN, CDR2 SYDVKM. J lost 2 bases, V lost 6 bases, and 10 bases had no gene match. The CDR3 coding sequence is TGTGCCAGCAGCCCCCAGGCAGCGGGGGGGCCCTACAATGAGCAGTTCTTC. Translation: CASSPQAAGGPYNEQFF.